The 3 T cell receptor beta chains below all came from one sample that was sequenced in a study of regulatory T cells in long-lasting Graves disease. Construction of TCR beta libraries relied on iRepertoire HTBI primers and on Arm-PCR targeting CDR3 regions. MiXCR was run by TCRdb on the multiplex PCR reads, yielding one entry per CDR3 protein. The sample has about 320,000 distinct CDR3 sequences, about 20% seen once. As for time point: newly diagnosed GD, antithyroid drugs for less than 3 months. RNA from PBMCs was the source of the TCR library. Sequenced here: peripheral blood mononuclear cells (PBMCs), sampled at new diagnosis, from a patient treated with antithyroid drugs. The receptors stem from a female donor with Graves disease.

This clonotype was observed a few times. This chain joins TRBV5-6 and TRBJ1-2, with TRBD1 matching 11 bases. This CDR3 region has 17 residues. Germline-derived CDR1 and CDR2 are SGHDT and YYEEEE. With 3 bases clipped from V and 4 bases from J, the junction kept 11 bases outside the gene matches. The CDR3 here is CASSSSSGTGGGYGYTF. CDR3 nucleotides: TGTGCCAGCAGCTCCTCCTCCGGGACAGGGGGAGGCTATGGCTACACCTTC.

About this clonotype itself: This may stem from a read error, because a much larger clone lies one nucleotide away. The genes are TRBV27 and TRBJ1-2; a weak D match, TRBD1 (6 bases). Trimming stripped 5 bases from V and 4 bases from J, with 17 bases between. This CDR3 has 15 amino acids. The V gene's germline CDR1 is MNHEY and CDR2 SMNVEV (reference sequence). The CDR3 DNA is TGTGCCAGCAGTGACCCCCAGAGGGGGGTCTATGGCTACACCTTC. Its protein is CASSDPQRGVYGYTF.

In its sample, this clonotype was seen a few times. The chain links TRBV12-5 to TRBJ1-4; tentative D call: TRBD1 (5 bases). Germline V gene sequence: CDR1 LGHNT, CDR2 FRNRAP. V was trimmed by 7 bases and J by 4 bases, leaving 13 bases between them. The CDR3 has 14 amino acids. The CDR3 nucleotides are TGTGCTAGTGCCCCCCAGGGTCGTAATGAAAAACTGTTTTTT. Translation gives CASAPQGRNEKLFF.